The next 10 T cell receptor beta chains were all read from a single sample in a study of control samples from healthy donors and cancer patients (dated by TCRdb to the early 2020s). Preparation of the library involved the immunoSEQ multiplex PCR assay. In its TCRdb copy, this immuneACCESS table keeps in-frame sequences only and misses some clones. Where compared with another copy, unresolved V genes explain less than half of these, and the others have no known cause. Within this sample are 100,000 to 150,000 clones, with 85% to 95% of them counted one time only. 0.5% to 0.7% of the sample comes from the top ten. Material for sequencing was PBMCs. All receptors come from a man older than 75 with head and neck cancer.

V is TRBV6-5 and J is TRBJ2-7; TRBD1 is a possible D gene (5 bases). The V gene lost 5 bases and the J gene lost 3 bases, with 8 bases spanning the gap. The CDR3 length is 12 residues. CDR1 and CDR2 (germline): MNHEY, SVGAGI. The CDR3 loop reads CASSTQGYEQYF. CDR3 bases: TGTGCCAGCAGTACCCAGGGCTACGAGCAGTACTTC.

The chain recombines TRBV10-3 with TRBJ2-7; 10 bases are a match to TRBD1. This CDR3 spans 14 amino acids. The V gene's germline CDR1 is ENHRY and CDR2 SYGVKD. J lost 4 bases, V lost 5 bases, and 5 bases had no gene match. The CDR3, as DNA: TGTGCCATCAGTCCGGGGGACAGGGGATACGAGCAGTACTTC. Its translation: CAISPGDRGYEQYF.

This chain joins TRBV2 and TRBJ1-2; 7 bases match TRBD1. The CDR3 is 13 residues long. V trimming: 8 bases; J trimming: 6 bases; junction bases outside the gene matches: 9. From germline, CDR1 is SNHLY and CDR2 FYNNEI. CDR3 in amino acids: CASSEGGWDGYTF. The CDR3 bases are TGTGCCAGCTCCGAAGGGGGCTGGGATGGCTACACCTTC.

DNA for the CDR3: TGTGCCAGCAGCTCTAGACTAGGGGAGGCGGGCAATGAGCAGTTCTTC. This translates into CASSSRLGEAGNEQFF. The gene calls are TRBV11-3 and TRBJ2-1, with D maybe TRBD2 (6 bases). CDR1 is SGHNT, CDR2 YENEEA, per germline. V was cut by 4 bases and J by 6 bases, with 19 bases left in between. The CDR3 covers 16 residues.

This chain connects TRBV3-1 (or the pseudogene TRBV3-2) to TRBJ1-2; 7 nucleotides line up with TRBD1. V trimming: 0 bases; J trimming: 1 base; junction bases outside the gene matches: 5. The CDR3 is 16 amino acids. CDR1 LGHDT and CDR2 YNNKEL come from the germline V gene (reference sequence). The CDR3 coding sequence is TGTGCCAGCAGCCAAGAGTGGGACAGCTATAACTATGGCTACACCTTC. This gives the protein CASSQEWDSYNYGYTF.

This clone was seen a single time. The gene calls are TRBV6-5 and TRBJ2-2, with D maybe TRBD2 (6 bases). The CDR3 totals 14 residues. V was clipped by 11 bases and J by 2 bases, with 15 bases between them. Germline loops: CDR1 MNHEY, CDR2 SVGAGI. The CDR3 reads CALRSGQNTGELFF. The CDR3 nucleotides are TGTGCCCTAAGGAGCGGGCAAAACACCGGGGAGCTGTTTTTT.

The rearrangement joins TRBV6-6 to TRBJ2-2; TRBD1 might be the D (5 bases). This CDR3 spans 16 amino acids. Germline V gives CDR1 MNHNY, CDR2 SVGAGI (reference sequence). V was clipped by 2 bases and J by 0 bases, with 10 bases between them. The CDR3 is CASSYARQSNTGELFF. CDR3 coding DNA: TGTGCCAGCAGTTACGCCAGACAGTCGAACACCGGGGAGCTGTTTTTT.

This clone showed up just a few times. CDR3 nucleotide sequence: TGTGCCATCAGTGAAAGGGCCGAGCAGTACTTC. This encodes CAISERAEQYF. V and J are TRBV10-3 and TRBJ2-7; D ambiguous. The CDR3 sequence is 11 residues long. Trimming shortened V by 3 bases and J by 6 bases, and 6 bases separated the two germline ends. Germline lookup yields CDR1 ENHRY and CDR2 SYGVKD.

The V and J genes are TRBV25-1 and TRBJ2-4; 7 nucleotides align to TRBD2. The CDR3 spans 14 residues. Unmatched junction bases numbered 9, after V lost 4 bases and J lost 9 bases. Germline loops: CDR1 MGHDK, CDR2 SYGVNS. This CDR3 is CASSAGGPRGIQYF. DNA for the CDR3: TGTGCCAGCAGTGCGGGAGGCCCCCGTGGCATTCAGTACTTC.

V is TRBV7-2 and J is TRBJ2-1; TRBD1 matches 8 bases. This CDR3 region has 15 residues. The J segment lost 9 bases and the V segment lost 8 bases, leaving 15 bases of the junction unmatched. The germline V gene encodes CDR1 SGHTA and CDR2 FQGNSA. The CDR3 protein is CASLPDAGGFSEQFF. In DNA, the CDR3 is TGTGCCAGCCTCCCCGATGCAGGGGGCTTCAGTGAGCAGTTCTTC.